Reported below is one T cell receptor (beta chain). CDR1 SGDLS and CDR2 YYNGEE come from the germline V gene. This CDR3 spans 19 amino acids. Germline trimming cut 4 bases from V and 0 bases from J; bases unmatched to any gene: 9. The data belong to a study of blood T cell repertoires in COVID-19. About the research overall: Researchers got acute and convalescent COVID-19 samples from the United States, Italy and Spain. T cells, B-cell-depleted T cells, or PBMCs provided the cDNA or gDNA that served as material.

Original analysis: Using reference gene primer amplification, nucleated cell counts were estimated. Method: immunoSEQ multiplex PCR; TCRdb's copy keeps in-frame clones and lacks some. The V and J calls and clone size were taken over from that table, and D and trimming were inferred from the DNA. The data contain over 70,000 clones, roughly 76% of them singletons. The specimen sequenced was peripheral blood. The receptor was derived from an older man with active or convalescent COVID-19. V usage is TRBV9 and J usage is TRBJ2-6; TRBD2 matches at 11 bases. The CDR3 region is CASSQGLAGGRSGANVLTF. The CDR3 DNA sequence: TGTGCCAGCAGCCAGGGGCTAGCGGGGGGCCGCTCTGGGGCCAACGTCCTGACTTTC.